This T cell receptor beta chain derives from a study of glioma-infiltrating T cells. Using RNA template, CDR3s of TCR alpha and beta were amplified with iRepertoire arm-PCR. MiXCR, run by TCRdb on the multiplex PCR reads, gives a single entry per CDR3 protein. The sample carries roughly 190,000 distinct CDR3 sequences, over 25% recorded once. This clonotype was observed a handful of times. There are 13 residues in the CDR3. Germline V gene data show CDR1 as SQVTM and CDR2 as ANQGSEA. The V segment lost 3 bases and the J segment 5 bases; nucleotides outside the gene matches: 4. The chain is built from TRBV29-1 and TRBJ2-3; 8 bases are shared with TRBD2. This clonotype originated in a human donor with low-grade glioma or glioblastoma, undergoing nonglioma brain surgery, or in good health (not recorded which). Material: glioma tissue, nonneoplastic brain tissue, or PBMCs (not recorded which). The CDR3 is CSVEVAGGDTQYF. The CDR3 region has the DNA TGCAGCGTTGAGGTCGCGGGGGGAGATACGCAGTATTTT.